The 18 T cell receptor beta chains listed next were all sequenced from one sample in a study of blood T cell repertoires in COVID-19. TCRdb's table, derived via immunoSEQ multiplex PCR, lists solely in-frame clones and lacks some. The sample records over 150,000 clones, more than 75% being singletons. Input material: peripheral blood. These TCRs come from a man aged 55 to 70 with COVID-19, enrolled during active disease.

The chain has TRBV7-9 and TRBJ1-2; 9 bases line up with TRBD1. The trim removed 3 bases at V and 3 bases at J, leaving 5 bases unmatched. Germline V gene lookup returns CDR1 SEHNR and CDR2 FQNEAQ (reference sequence). The CDR3 has 15 amino acids. The CDR3 loop reads CASSLGQGKDYGYTF. The CDR3 DNA reads TGTGCCAGCAGCTTGGGACAGGGCAAAGACTATGGCTACACCTTC.

CDR3 sequence reads: CASSPGTLSYEQYF. The CDR3 DNA is TGTGCCAGCAGTCCTGGGACTCTGTCCTACGAGCAGTACTTC. This chain uses TRBV28 with TRBJ2-7; D perhaps matches TRBD2 (6 bases). Germline V gene lookup returns CDR1 MDHEN and CDR2 SYDVKM. V was shortened by 5 bases and J by 1 base, with 12 bases between the two germline ends. The CDR3 covers 14 residues.

The table lists this clone with a few counts. The V and J genes are TRBV11-2 and TRBJ1-1; D remains unclear. Germline-derived CDR1 and CDR2 are SGHAT and FQNNGV. The CDR3 consists of 13 residues. V was cut by 3 bases and J by 1 base, with 6 bases left in between. CDR3 amino acids: CASSFNRNTEAFF. The CDR3 DNA sequence: TGTGCCAGCAGCTTCAACAGGAACACTGAAGCTTTCTTT.

The V call is TRBV27, the J call TRBJ2-7; tentatively, D is TRBD2 (6 bases). Germline V gives CDR1 MNHEY, CDR2 SMNVEV (reference sequence). This CDR3 has 15 amino acids. Trimming removed 6 bases at V and 6 bases at J, with 21 bases between. The CDR3 nucleotides are TGTGCCAGCAGCCCCACCTTGGGTAGCGGCGGCGAGCAGTACTTC. Protein product: CASSPTLGSGGEQYF.

The rearrangement uses TRBV18 and TRBJ2-1, with 10 bases aligning to TRBD2. This CDR3 contains 16 residues. Germline-derived CDR1 and CDR2 are KGHSH and LQKENI. V shed 3 bases and J 3 bases; nucleotides not matched to a gene: 5. CDR3 residues: CASSPNSGGLYNEQFF. Here the CDR3 DNA reads TGTGCCAGCTCACCGAATAGCGGGGGGCTCTACAATGAGCAGTTCTTC.

V usage is TRBV20-1 and J usage is TRBJ1-1; TRBD1 might be the D (5 bases). Between the trimmed V and J ends, which lost 5 bases and 7 bases, there was a span of 8 bases. CDR1 DFQATT and CDR2 SNEGSKA come from the germline V gene (reference sequence). The length of the CDR3 is 10 residues. The CDR3, as DNA: TGCAGTGCTCCCGACAGTGAAGCTTTCTTT. It yields the protein CSAPDSEAFF.

This chain connects TRBV27 to TRBJ2-2, with 13 nucleotides matching TRBD2. Germline CDR1 reads MNHEY; CDR2 reads SMNVEV (reference sequence). With V trimmed by 5 bases and J by 5 bases, 8 bases remained unmatched. The CDR3 length is 17 residues. The CDR3 DNA reads as TGTGCCAGCAGTGGCGGGGGACTAGCGGGACATACCGGGGAGCTGTTTTTT. It codes for CASSGGGLAGHTGELFF.

The chain carries TRBV18 and TRBJ2-7; D is ambiguous. CDR1 is KGHSH, CDR2 LQKENI, per germline. The CDR3 totals 13 residues. V was pared by 6 bases and J by 0 bases, with 9 bases between. CDR3 loop: CASSLSGSYEQYF. The CDR3 DNA sequence: TGTGCCAGCTCTCTCTCAGGCTCCTACGAGCAGTACTTC.

This chain uses TRBV19 with TRBJ1-1, with D hard to call. The CDR3 consists of 14 residues. Germline assignment: CDR1 LNHDA and CDR2 SQIVND (reference sequence). Deletions cut 5 bases from V and 1 base from J, with 11 bases between. The CDR3 region is CASSHREKNTEAFF. For the CDR3, the DNA is TGTGCCAGTAGTCACCGGGAGAAGAACACTGAAGCTTTCTTT.

For the CDR3, the DNA is TGTGCCAGTAGAACCCGGACAGCAGATTCACCCCTCCACTTT. Amino acids: CASRTRTADSPLHF. This chain uses TRBV19 with TRBJ1-6; D may be TRBD1 (6 bases). Between the trimmed V and J ends, which lost 6 bases and 8 bases, there was a span of 14 bases. CDR3 length equals 14 residues. Germline assignment: CDR1 LNHDA and CDR2 SQIVND (reference sequence).

V gene TRBV7-9 combines with J gene TRBJ1-2, with D possibly being TRBD1 (5 bases). CDR1 SEHNR and CDR2 FQNEAQ come from the germline V gene (reference sequence). V gave up 3 bases and J gave up 2 bases, with 7 bases separating them. This CDR3 comprises 13 residues. The CDR3 region is CASSFQGNYGYTF. The CDR3 bases are TGTGCCAGCAGCTTTCAGGGCAACTATGGCTACACCTTC.

This clone was seen a few times. This chain links TRBV4-1 with TRBJ1-5; 7 positions match TRBD1. The length of the CDR3 is 14 residues. CDR1 is MGHRA and CDR2 is YSYEKL in the germline V gene. Germline trimming cut 4 bases from V and 7 bases from J; bases unmatched to any gene: 7. This chain's CDR3 is CASSRYQGEQPQHF. In DNA form, the CDR3 reads TGCGCCAGCAGCCGATACCAGGGGGAACAGCCCCAGCATTTT.

The CDR3 sequence is CASSIGQYNTEAFF. The CDR3 region has the DNA TGTGCCAGTAGTATTGGGCAGTACAACACTGAAGCTTTCTTT. The J gene is TRBJ1-1, the V gene TRBV19, with D uncertain. This CDR3 spans 14 amino acids. Trimming cost V 3 bases and J 2 bases, with 10 bases left between them. The germline CDR1 and CDR2 sequences are LNHDA and SQIVND (reference sequence).

This clone was seen more than once but under ten times. The rearrangement uses TRBV7-2 and TRBJ2-1, with D perhaps TRBD1 (6 bases). The germline CDR1 and CDR2 sequences are SGHTA and FQGNSA. The ends were cut back, 1 base at V and 6 bases at J, with 13 bases in the middle. This CDR3 spans 15 amino acids. CDR3 nucleotide sequence: TGTGCCAGCAGCTTAGTACAGGGTAGGATCAATGAGCAGTTCTTC. It yields the protein CASSLVQGRINEQFF. Drawing the rest from reference TRBV7-2 and TRBJ2-1, the complete variable domain is GAGVSQSPSNKVTEKGKDVELRCDPISGHTALYWYRQSLGQGLEFLIYFQGNSAPDKSGLPSDRFSAERTGGSVSTLTIQRTQQEDSAVYLCASSLVQGRINEQFFGPGTRLTVL.

The V gene is TRBV6-6, the J gene TRBJ1-1; the D gene is possibly TRBD1 (6 bases). CDR1 is MNHNY and CDR2 is SVGAGI in the germline V gene (reference sequence). The CDR3 has 15 residues. V lost 4 bases, J lost 1 base, and 13 bases lay in between. The CDR3 spells CASSSTGNPNTEAFF. In DNA form, the CDR3 reads TGTGCCAGCAGTTCAACAGGGAATCCGAACACTGAAGCTTTCTTT.

The CDR3 region is CVPARYFYEQYF. CDR3 DNA: TGTGTCCCGGCGCGGTATTTCTACGAGCAGTACTTC. The chain has TRBV9 and TRBJ2-7, with D unresolved. Looked up from germline, CDR1 is SGDLS and CDR2 is YYNGEE. This CDR3 has 12 residues.

This rearrangement joins TRBV7-2 to TRBJ2-7; 11 bases are shared with TRBD1. CDR1 and CDR2 from the germline V gene are SGHTA and FQGNSA. V shed 6 bases, J shed 0 bases, and the junction held 4 bases outside the gene matches. The CDR3 spans 15 residues. The CDR3 region is CASRLGTGGSYEQYF. The CDR3 DNA reads TGTGCCAGCAGGCTCGGGACAGGGGGCTCCTACGAGCAGTACTTC.

This chain joins TRBV2 and TRBJ2-7; D perhaps matches TRBD1 (7 bases). Trimming removed 6 bases at V and 0 bases at J, with 15 bases between. Germline V lookup: CDR1 SNHLY, CDR2 FYNNEI. CDR3 length: 15 amino acids. CDR3 region: CASSGQGGSSYEQYF. CDR3 DNA sequence: TGTGCCAGCAGCGGCCAGGGGGGAAGCTCCTACGAGCAGTACTTC.